Following are 10 T cell receptor beta chains from one sample sequenced in a study of T cells after yellow fever vaccination (dated by TCRdb to the late 2010s). The treatment or condition label here, explained by the study, means: live attenuated yellow fever vaccine strain. The library was prepared using 5' RACE. This sample was sequenced with an Illumina HiSeq 2500. TCRdb passed the public sequencing reads through fastp at Q25 and MiXCR, retaining productive beta sequences. Rows are unified per CDR3 protein, each entry keeping the most common DNA and genes. Within this sample are about 140,000 distinct CDR3 sequences, with about 6.9% of them counted one time only. The biggest ten clones account for more than 0.6% of the sample. The sample was CD4+ T cells sorted from PBMCs, taken 10 days after the yellow fever booster vaccination. All receptors come from a man in his thirties or forties who received the YFV17D yellow fever vaccine.

This clonotype has a count of ten or more. The genes are TRBV7-2 and TRBJ2-3; the D call may be TRBD1 or TRBD2 (5 bases each). This CDR3 is 16 amino acids long. Germline CDR1 and CDR2: SGHTA and FQGNSA. Trimming stripped 4 bases from V and 4 bases from J, with 18 bases between. The CDR3 region has the DNA TGTGCCAGCAGCTCCTCGGGACGGATTAACGCAGATACGCAGTATTTT. This translates into CASSSSGRINADTQYF. Supplemented by reference TRBV7-2 and TRBJ2-3, the full variable domain reads GAGVSQSPSNKVTEKGKDVELRCDPISGHTALYWYRQSLGQGLEFLIYFQGNSAPDKSGLPSDRFSAERTGGSVSTLTIQRTQQEDSAVYLCASSSSGRINADTQYFGPGTRLTVL.

This clonotype was seen repeatedly, ten times or more. This chain uses TRBV18 with TRBJ2-2, with a possible D match to TRBD1 (6 bases). The CDR3 consists of 15 residues. Germline V gene sequence: CDR1 KGHSH, CDR2 LQKENI. Trimming pared 4 bases from V and 0 bases from J, leaving 9 bases between. CDR3 sequence: CASSLGQTNTGELFF. CDR3 DNA sequence: TGTGCCAGCTCACTGGGACAAACGAACACCGGGGAGCTGTTTTTT.

This chain links TRBV30 with TRBJ2-3, with D tentatively TRBD1 or TRBD2 (5 bases each). V gave up 2 bases and J gave up 2 bases, with 8 bases separating them. CDR3 length equals 13 residues. Germline lookup yields CDR1 GTSNPN and CDR2 SVGIG (reference sequence). The chain's CDR3 is CAWSTGTTDTQYF. Here the CDR3 DNA reads TGTGCCTGGAGTACTGGGACCACAGATACGCAGTATTTT.

This chain connects TRBV13 to TRBJ2-1, with TRBD2 matching over 7 bases. The CDR3 sequence is 14 residues long. Germline V CDR1 and CDR2: PRHDT, FYEKMQ (reference sequence). J gave up 7 bases and V 4 bases, and 7 bases lay outside the gene matches. The CDR3 region is CASSYRSGKNEQFF. DNA of the CDR3: TGTGCCAGCAGCTATAGGAGCGGGAAGAATGAGCAGTTCTTC.

There are a few counts of this clonotype. The rearrangement joins TRBV5-6 to TRBJ2-3; TRBD2 might be the D (5 bases). From germline, CDR1 is SGHDT and CDR2 YYEEEE. The V and J ends lost 4 bases and 5 bases respectively, with 23 bases between them. This CDR3 is 17 amino acids long. The DNA for the CDR3 is TGTGCCAGCAGCGTACCAGGTGATACCTACCGGGGAGATACGCAGTATTTT. Translated: CASSVPGDTYRGDTQYF.

There are many counts of this clonotype. The rearrangement joins TRBV7-2 to TRBJ1-1; D unclear. The CDR3 runs 13 residues. In germline, CDR1 is SGHTA, CDR2 FQGNSA. The ends were cut back, 5 bases at V and 2 bases at J, with 9 bases in the middle. For the CDR3, the DNA is TGTGCCAGCAGCGCGGACTACAACACTGAAGCTTTCTTT. Encoded protein: CASSADYNTEAFF. Supplemented by reference TRBV7-2 and TRBJ1-1, the full variable domain reads GAGVSQSPSNKVTEKGKDVELRCDPISGHTALYWYRQSLGQGLEFLIYFQGNSAPDKSGLPSDRFSAERTGGSVSTLTIQRTQQEDSAVYLCASSADYNTEAFFGQGTRLTVV.

This clonotype has a count of ten or more. The V and J genes are TRBV24-1 and TRBJ2-1; 9 positions match TRBD2. Looked up from germline, CDR1 is KGHDR and CDR2 is SFDVKD. This CDR3 contains 14 residues. J gave up 6 bases and V 5 bases, and 4 bases lay outside the gene matches. In nucleotides, the CDR3 is TGTGCCACCAGTGGGACTAGCGCTCCCAATGAGCAGTTCTTC. This gives the protein CATSGTSAPNEQFF.

This chain joins TRBV3-1 and TRBJ2-1; D is unresolved. The CDR3 loop spans 11 amino acids. V gave up 0 bases and J gave up 9 bases, with 3 bases separating them. Germline CDR1 reads LGHDT; CDR2 reads YNNKEL (reference sequence). The CDR3 sequence: CASSQEGEQFF. The CDR3 DNA sequence: TGTGCCAGCAGCCAAGAGGGTGAGCAGTTCTTC.

This clonotype was picked up many times. This chain links TRBV24-1 with TRBJ2-1; a possible D gene is TRBD2 (6 bases). V dropped 3 bases and J dropped 5 bases, with 16 bases sitting between them. Germline V gene sequence: CDR1 KGHDR, CDR2 SFDVKD. The CDR3 runs 16 residues. Here the CDR3 DNA reads TGTGCCACCAGTGATCCCAGCGGGTGGCCCAACAATGAGCAGTTCTTC. Protein product: CATSDPSGWPNNEQFF.

The chain joins TRBV5-6 to TRBJ2-3; D call uncertain. From germline, CDR1 is SGHDT and CDR2 YYEEEE. The CDR3 sequence is 14 residues long. Trimming took off 4 bases at V and 8 bases at J, with 17 bases between the two ends. CDR3 in DNA: TGTGCCAGCAGCACCCGGTTGCTCTGCGGTACGCAGTATTTT. Its protein product is CASSTRLLCGTQYF.